The source of this T cell receptor beta chain is a study of T cells in Graves' hyperthyroidism and ophthalmopathy (dated by TCRdb to about 2019). Background for the entire study: TCR V-J signatures able to tell the groups apart were searched for in a discovery cohort of more than 90 patients, of whom over 40 had Graves' ophthalmopathy and roughly 58 had stable Graves' hyperthyroidism. In addition, the study compared T-cell repertoires in thyroid tissue and in blood from 6 or 7 Graves' hyperthyroidism patients. Following sampling, methimazole starting at 30 mg daily was given to hyperthyroidism patients, and high-dose intravenous methylprednisolone was given to ophthalmopathy patients. An independent validation cohort of around 19 hyperthyroidism patients and 15 or so patients who later progressed to ophthalmopathy tested prospective prediction of ophthalmopathy. The 80 to 100 discovery patients were randomly divided into training and test sets at a 7:3 ratio. According to the paper, TCR Vbeta CDR3 sequencing was carried out on roughly 130 peripheral blood samples, which came from approximately 41 ophthalmopathy, 80 or so hyperthyroidism and around 17 progressor patients. Summary of the overall study and its limitations: Most expanded thyroid clonotypes (frequency above 0.001) were also found in blood, which suggests that blood repertoires may mirror thyroid immune responses. In cross-validation, a model built on a 13 V-J signature told ophthalmopathy apart from stable hyperthyroidism with over 85% sensitivity and around 83% specificity, and in testing the same model reached 80%/75%. No statistical method was used to set the sample size in advance, and investigators knew the group allocation. In validation, the model predicted progression to ophthalmopathy with 55% to 71% sensitivity and 72.22% specificity, a median of 6.5 months before onset.

From cysteine to phenylalanine, the CDR3 is 12 amino acids long. The read is trimmed to its CDR3 DNA, 36 bases read in frame from base 1. CDR1 is given as DFQATT and CDR2 as SNEGSKA, both from the germline V gene (reference sequence). In its sample, this clonotype was seen many times. It has no known antigen specificity. Base qualities are not provided; no much larger clone lies one nucleotide away. Patients with uncontrolled infections, other autoimmune diseases, pregnancy or lactation were excluded. Diagnoses relied on clinical symptoms, serum thyroxine and TRAb, thyroid ultrasound and orbital computed tomography. Trizol reagent was used to extract total RNA, and RNA quality was then checked on an Agilent 2100 Bioanalyzer. The TCR beta CDR3 regions were amplified from the RNA transcripts. A first-round RT-PCR of the TCR CDR3 used the HTBI primer set with the Qiagen OneStep RT-PCR kit. The libraries were constructed in a second round of multiplex PCR and then size-selected and purified. The libraries were sequenced on an Illumina HiSeq2000 using paired-end 100 bp reads. On the study's bioinformatics: SOAPnuke was used to process the raw data, throwing out any read that contained adapters or uncalled bases, had a mean Phred below 15, or lacked an exact constant-primer or identifier match. COPE v1.2.5 was used to merge high-quality paired reads, and clonotypes were defined as unique nucleotide sequences. MiTCR v1.1 was used to align the clonotypes against IMGT TRBV, TRBD and TRBJ reference segments. The analysis included only V-J combinations with a frequency above 0.0001, which together covered 99.2% of the repertoires. A TCS score was defined as the ratio of F50 (clonal expansion) to E x V (chaos), with BLOSUM62-based TCRdist applied between CDR3 peptides within each V-J. Welch's t-statistics and random forest reduced fewer than 550 V-J features to 13, which were used in a naive Bayes classifier (R e1071). The Morisita-Horn index was used to measure how similar the thyroid and blood repertoires were. TCRdb reworked the public reads: Q25 trimming with fastp, MiXCR clone assembly, productive beta chains retained. Entries are consolidated by CDR3 protein sequence, retaining the most common genes and DNA. The V and J calls here are based on TCRdb, not the publication. Across this sample there are approximately 510,000 distinct CDR3 sequences, with 46% seen only once. The top ten constitute around two fifths of the sample.

The TCR originated in an adult woman with Graves' disease, either hyperthyroidism or ophthalmopathy (not recorded which). Recombination linked TRBV20-1 to TRBJ2-7, and 7 bases in between align with TRBD2. The sample taken for sequencing was peripheral blood or thyroid tissue (not recorded which). The DNA reads as follows: TGCAGCGGAGGCGGGAGTACCTACGAGCAGTACTTC. This is translated as CSGGGSTYEQYF.